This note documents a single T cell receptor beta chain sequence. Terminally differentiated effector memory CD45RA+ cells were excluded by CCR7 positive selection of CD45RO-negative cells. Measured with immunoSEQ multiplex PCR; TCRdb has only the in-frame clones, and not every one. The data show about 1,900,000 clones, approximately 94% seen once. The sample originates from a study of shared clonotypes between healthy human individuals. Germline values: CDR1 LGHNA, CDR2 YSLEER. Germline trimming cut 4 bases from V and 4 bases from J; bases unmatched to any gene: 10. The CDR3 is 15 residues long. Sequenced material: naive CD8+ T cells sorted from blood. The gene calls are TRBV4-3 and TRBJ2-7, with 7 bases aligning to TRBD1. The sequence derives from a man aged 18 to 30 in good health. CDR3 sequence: CASSRLQGMEYEQYF. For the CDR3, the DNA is TGCGCCAGCAGCCGTTTACAGGGGATGGAATACGAGCAGTACTTC.